Given below is one T cell receptor (beta chain) in context. The data were obtained in a study of T cell changes during pregnancy in multiple sclerosis. Some clones are missing from TCRdb's copy, which holds only in-frame ones; the method was immunoSEQ multiplex PCR. This table holds 35,000 to 55,000 clones, 85% to 95% found once. Germline V CDR1 and CDR2: KGHSH, LQKENI. The CDR3 runs to 18 residues. With 2 bases clipped from V and 3 bases from J, the junction kept 10 bases outside the gene matches. The clonotype originates from a female donor with multiple sclerosis, enrolled in a pregnancy study. This chain joins TRBV18 and TRBJ1-5; 10 bases map to TRBD1. This specimen consisted of CD4+ T cells from peripheral blood mononuclear cells, obtained in the third trimester of pregnancy. CDR3: CASSPSPVGQGFNQPQHF. The CDR3 nucleotides read TGTGCCAGCTCACCATCCCCGGTGGGACAGGGGTTCAATCAGCCCCAGCATTTT.